The 17 T cell receptor beta chains presented below share a single source sample, sequenced in a study of cytomegalovirus exposure and HLA in healthy donors. PCR used 60 Vbeta primers and 13 Jbeta primers. Produced via immunoSEQ multiplex PCR; TCRdb's table is partial and in-frame only. The sample includes around 160,000 clones, 75% to 85% seen only once; the top ten take 7.4%. The sample taken for sequencing was PBMCs. These receptor sequences come from a male donor in good health and CMV-seropositive.

The table lists this clone with a few counts. This sequence joins TRBV5-1 and TRBJ1-1; TRBD1 matches at 8 bases. J was trimmed by 5 bases and V by 4 bases; bases with no gene match: 16. The CDR3 loop spans 17 amino acids. CDR1 and CDR2 (germline): SGHRS, YFSETQ. The CDR3 bases are TGCGCCAGCAGCCGAGGGGCCGGACAGGGAACGGAAACTGAAGCTTTCTTT. It specifies CASSRGAGQGTETEAFF.

CDR3 sequence (DNA): TGTGCCAGCAGGGAATCGGGGGGGGTGGCCGGGGAGCTGTTTTTT. Its translation: CASRESGGVAGELFF. The chain uses TRBV6-5 and TRBJ2-2; 8 bases match TRBD2. V was pared by 6 bases and J by 6 bases, with 9 bases of the junction left unmatched. This CDR3 region has 15 residues. Germline CDR1 MNHEY, CDR2 SVGAGI.

This chain joins TRBV4-3 and TRBJ2-5; 14 nucleotides align to TRBD2. The germline V gene has CDR1 LGHNA and CDR2 YSLEER. The CDR3 contains 17 residues. V shed 4 bases and J 2 bases; nucleotides not matched to a gene: 6. CDR3 nucleotide sequence: TGCGCCAGCAGCCTCACCAGGACTAGCGGGGGGCAAGAGACCCAGTACTTC. It is translated as CASSLTRTSGGQETQYF.

The chain has TRBV5-6 and TRBJ1-2; D is possibly TRBD1 (6 bases). V was cut by 4 bases and J by 5 bases, with 24 bases left in between. Germline-derived CDR1 and CDR2 are SGHDT and YYEEEE. The CDR3 has 17 residues. CDR3: CASSPTGFAGKGYGYTF. CDR3 DNA sequence: TGTGCCAGCAGCCCAACAGGGTTCGCCGGAAAGGGATATGGCTACACCTTC.

The V and J genes are TRBV6-1 and TRBJ2-2; 7 bases agree with TRBD2. The trim removed 1 base at V and 4 bases at J, leaving 6 bases unmatched. The CDR3 spans 16 residues. Per the germline V gene, CDR1 is MNHNS and CDR2 is SASEGT. Here the CDR3 reads CASSEGLAVFTGELFF. The CDR3 DNA reads as TGTGCCAGCAGTGAAGGGCTAGCGGTTTTCACCGGGGAGCTGTTTTTT.

This chain uses TRBV4-3 with TRBJ2-1, with 10 bases fitting TRBD2. The CDR3 is made up of 18 amino acids. The V segment lost 0 bases and the J segment 4 bases; nucleotides outside the gene matches: 9. Per germline, CDR1 LGHNA and CDR2 YSLEER. The CDR3 region has the DNA TGCGCCAGCAGCCAAGATCTGTACGAGCGGGGGGGTTACAATGAGCAGTTCTTC. It translates to CASSQDLYERGGYNEQFF.

This clone has just a few counts. The CDR3 protein is CASRAGTDQNIQYF. The DNA for the CDR3 is TGCGCCAGCAGGGCCGGGACAGATCAAAACATTCAGTACTTC. The genes are TRBV5-1 and TRBJ2-4, with TRBD1 matching 7 bases. Per germline, CDR1 SGHRS and CDR2 YFSETQ. Trimming cost V 5 bases and J 5 bases; bases outside gene matches: 7. The CDR3 sequence is 14 residues long.

The chain uses TRBV2 and TRBJ1-1; D might be TRBD1 (6 bases). V shed 10 bases and J shed 1 base, with 13 bases lying between them. The CDR3 consists of 13 residues. CDR1 is SNHLY and CDR2 is FYNNEI in the germline V gene. The CDR3, as DNA: TGTGCCATACGGACAGAGCCGAACACTGAAGCTTTCTTT. Residues: CAIRTEPNTEAFF.

The V call is TRBV9, the J call TRBJ2-1, with 8 nucleotides matching TRBD2. The V gene end was trimmed by 3 bases and the J gene end by 4 bases; junction bases not matched to a gene: 9. The length of the CDR3 is 16 residues. Germline V gene lookup returns CDR1 SGDLS and CDR2 YYNGEE. The CDR3 is CASSAAERENYNEQFF. CDR3 DNA sequence: TGTGCCAGCAGCGCAGCGGAGCGGGAGAATTACAATGAGCAGTTCTTC.

The chain recombines TRBV29-1 with TRBJ2-1; 9 bases agree with TRBD2. V gave up 6 bases and J gave up 3 bases; unmatched junction bases: 3. The CDR3 sequence is 13 residues long. Germline-derived CDR1 and CDR2 are SQVTM and ANQGSEA. CDR3 in DNA: TGCAGCGTCGGCGGGGGGGACTACAATGAGCAGTTCTTC. This gives the protein CSVGGGDYNEQFF.

V is TRBV19 and J is TRBJ2-5; D gene uncertain. The CDR3 consists of 11 residues. The V gene lost 7 bases and the J gene lost 5 bases, with 8 bases spanning the gap. Per germline, CDR1 LNHDA and CDR2 SQIVND (reference sequence). CDR3 amino acids: CASKSRETQYF. CDR3 DNA sequence: TGTGCCAGTAAATCACGGGAGACCCAGTACTTC.

The chain has TRBV5-1 and TRBJ2-2, with D possibly being TRBD1 (6 bases). The CDR3 extends over 16 amino acids. Germline V gives CDR1 SGHRS, CDR2 YFSETQ. V was trimmed by 4 bases and J by 0 bases, leaving 13 bases between them. In nucleotides, the CDR3 is TGCGCCAGCAGCGATATTGACAGGTCGAACACCGGGGAGCTGTTTTTT. This encodes CASSDIDRSNTGELFF.

This clone was counted a few times. The J gene is TRBJ1-3, the V gene TRBV27; tentatively, D is TRBD1 (5 bases). This CDR3 has 15 amino acids. CDR1 and CDR2 (germline): MNHEY, SMNVEV (reference sequence). V dropped 6 bases and J dropped 2 bases, with 14 bases sitting between them. The CDR3 region is CASSADSNPGNTIYF. CDR3 DNA: TGTGCCAGCAGCGCAGACAGTAACCCTGGAAACACCATATATTTT.

The chain joins TRBV5-1 to TRBJ2-1, with a tentative D call TRBD1 (5 bases). The V end was cut by 3 bases, the J end by 8 bases, with 15 bases between. Germline loops: CDR1 SGHRS, CDR2 YFSETQ. The CDR3 contains 14 residues. This CDR3 reads CASSSWGLDDEQFF. The CDR3 DNA reads TGCGCCAGCAGCTCCTGGGGCCTCGACGATGAGCAGTTCTTC.

The chain carries TRBV6-1 and TRBJ1-1; perhaps TRBD1 as D (6 bases). The germline gives CDR1 MNHNS, CDR2 SASEGT. The ends were cut back, 4 bases at V and 1 base at J, with 16 bases in the middle. The CDR3 totals 16 residues. CDR3 nucleotides: TGTGCCAGCAGTGGACACCGAGGACAGCCGAACACTGAAGCTTTCTTT. It yields the protein CASSGHRGQPNTEAFF.

The V and J genes are TRBV6-6 and TRBJ2-5; D uncertain. The end of the DNA fits TRBJ2-7 better, so the J call may be wrong. Per germline, CDR1 MNHNY and CDR2 SVGAGI (reference sequence). CDR3 length: 12 residues. CDR3: CASVPQYYEQYF. CDR3 coding DNA: TGTGCCAGCGTCCCCCAGTACTACGAGCAGTACTTC.

This clone has only a few counts. The J gene is TRBJ2-3, the V gene TRBV6-5, with 8 bases identical to TRBD2. The V gene's germline CDR1 is MNHEY and CDR2 SVGAGI. CDR3 length: 16 amino acids. The J segment lost 2 bases and the V segment lost 0 bases, leaving 4 bases of the junction unmatched. The CDR3 DNA follows: TGTGCCAGCAGTTACTCGGCTAGCGGGCTCACAGATACGCAGTATTTT. It translates to CASSYSASGLTDTQYF.